This T cell receptor beta chain was retrieved from a study of CD8+ T cells in alopecia areata. Germline V gives CDR1 SGHNT, CDR2 YYREEE (reference sequence). This CDR3 spans 14 amino acids. V gave up 4 bases and J gave up 7 bases, with 14 bases separating them. It was cDNA, reverse transcribed from extracted RNA, that served as the sequencing template. Profiling relied on immunoSEQ multiplex PCR, and the TCRdb table lists in-frame clones only, not all of them. Found here are under 250,000 clones, roughly 57% of them singletons; the top ten hold more than 0.4%. The V gene is TRBV5-4, the J gene TRBJ2-2; TRBD1 is a possible D gene (6 bases). Sequencing was performed on CD4+ T cells sorted from blood, taken at week 0. This receptor was obtained from a human donor with alopecia areata. CDR3 residues: CASSVQGHDGELFF. In nucleotides, the CDR3 is TGTGCCAGCAGCGTGCAGGGACACGACGGGGAGCTGTTTTTT.